This is a list of T cell receptor beta chains from one sample in a study of blood T cell repertoires in COVID-19. The data were produced by immunoSEQ multiplex PCR, yet TCRdb's version contains in-frame clones alone and is incomplete. The table records around 190,000 clones, about four fifths of them present only once. The sequenced sample was peripheral blood. The receptors derive from a man in his 60s with acute or convalescent COVID-19. CDR3s include the opening cysteine and the closing phenylalanine or tryptophan. The order of the fields is clone size, J gene, D gene, CDR3 length, V gene, CDR3 protein, CDR3 DNA. A D gene is named only where the DNA matches it firmly. Size values are once, few and many counts, or a class for expanded clones, and some rows have none.

size: -; J: TRBJ2-5; D: -; length: 14; V: TRBV7-9; CDR3: CASSFSFSSETQYF; DNA: TGTGCCAGCAGCTTTTCCTTCTCTTCAGAGACCCAGTACTTC
size: -; J: TRBJ2-5; D: TRBD2; length: 13; V: TRBV29-1; CDR3: CSVGASGEETQYF; DNA: TGCAGCGTTGGGGCTAGCGGTGAAGAGACCCAGTACTTC
size: -; J: TRBJ2-2; D: -; length: 16; V: TRBV15; CDR3: CATSRGPAGQTGELFF; DNA: TGTGCCACCAGCAGAGGTCCCGCAGGGCAAACCGGGGAGCTGTTTTTT
size: -; J: TRBJ1-4; D: -; length: 14; V: TRBV28; CDR3: CASRPFSRGEKLFF; DNA: TGTGCCAGCAGGCCATTCTCCAGGGGTGAAAAACTGTTTTTT
size: -; J: TRBJ2-3; D: -; length: 13; V: TRBV5-6; CDR3: CASSNSIEDTQYF; DNA: TGTGCCAGCAGTAACTCGATCGAAGATACGCAGTATTTT
size: -; J: TRBJ2-1; D: -; length: 11; V: TRBV9; CDR3: CASSAADEQFF; DNA: TGTGCCAGCAGCGCCGCGGATGAGCAGTTCTTC
size: -; J: TRBJ2-7; D: TRBD2; length: 15; V: TRBV7-2; CDR3: CASSLGGTRAYEQYF; DNA: TGTGCCAGCAGCTTAGGGGGGACTAGGGCCTACGAGCAGTACTTC
size: -; J: TRBJ1-2; D: -; length: 14; V: TRBV7-9; CDR3: CASSSTGRQGGYTF; DNA: TGTGCCAGCAGCTCGACAGGACGCCAAGGGGGCTACACCTTC
size: -; J: TRBJ2-7; D: TRBD2; length: 14; V: TRBV27; CDR3: CASGTSGSSYEQYF; DNA: TGTGCCAGCGGGACTAGCGGGAGTTCCTACGAGCAGTACTTC
size: few; J: TRBJ1-5; D: -; length: 16; V: TRBV5-1; CDR3: CASALGEGSSNQPQHF; DNA: TGCGCCAGCGCCTTGGGGGAGGGCTCGAGCAATCAGCCCCAGCATTTT
size: -; J: TRBJ1-1; D: TRBD1; length: 14; V: TRBV7-3; CDR3: CASSPGTGLSAAFF; DNA: TGTGCCAGCAGCCCCGGGACAGGGCTTTCTGCAGCTTTCTTT
size: -; J: TRBJ2-5; D: TRBD2; length: 15; V: TRBV28; CDR3: CASSRGLAAQETQYF; DNA: TGTGCCAGCAGCCGAGGACTAGCGGCCCAAGAGACCCAGTACTTC
size: once; J: TRBJ2-1; D: -; length: 14; V: TRBV9; CDR3: CASSVQGNYNEQFF; DNA: TGTGCCAGCAGCGTTCAGGGGAACTACAATGAGCAGTTCTTC
size: -; J: TRBJ2-2; D: -; length: 13; V: TRBV7-9; CDR3: CASSPHVNGELFF; DNA: TGTGCCAGCAGCCCACATGTTAACGGGGAGCTGTTTTTT
size: -; J: TRBJ2-5; D: TRBD1; length: 16; V: TRBV6-2/TRBV6-3; CDR3: CASSSLSLGGTETQYF; DNA: TGTGCCAGCAGTTCCTTATCCCTAGGGGGCACAGAGACCCAGTACTTC
size: -; J: TRBJ1-4; D: -; length: 16; V: TRBV18; CDR3: CASSRGRGKTNEKLFF; DNA: TGTGCCAGCTCACGTGGCAGGGGCAAGACTAATGAAAAACTGTTTTTT
size: -; J: TRBJ1-6; D: -; length: 16; V: TRBV19; CDR3: CASSIRGRFYDSPLHF; DNA: TGTGCCAGTAGTATTCGTGGCAGGTTCTACGATTCACCCCTCCACTTT
size: -; J: TRBJ2-7; D: -; length: 11; V: TRBV6-5; CDR3: CASSYSREQYF; DNA: TGTGCCAGCAGTTACTCCCGCGAGCAGTACTTC
size: -; J: TRBJ2-7; D: -; length: 13; V: TRBV6-6; CDR3: CASSYSPAYEQYF; DNA: TGTGCCAGCAGTTACTCGCCGGCCTACGAGCAGTACTTC
size: -; J: TRBJ2-1; D: -; length: 15; V: TRBV24-1; CDR3: CATSDPYTSINEQFF; DNA: TGTGCCACCAGTGATCCCTATACTAGCATCAATGAGCAGTTCTTC
size: -; J: TRBJ1-4; D: TRBD1; length: 18; V: TRBV3-1/TRBV3-2; CDR3: CASSQDVPRTGGNEKLFF; DNA: TGTGCCAGCAGCCAAGATGTCCCCCGGACAGGGGGAAATGAAAAACTGTTTTTT
size: -; J: TRBJ2-7; D: -; length: 14; V: TRBV29-1; CDR3: CSVEQGTETYEQYF; DNA: TGCAGCGTTGAGCAGGGGACGGAGACCTACGAGCAGTACTTC
size: -; J: TRBJ1-2; D: -; length: 13; V: TRBV6-5; CDR3: CASGLGENYGYTF; DNA: TGTGCCAGCGGATTAGGGGAAAACTATGGCTACACCTTC
size: -; J: TRBJ1-1; D: TRBD1; length: 14; V: TRBV10-3; CDR3: CAISGGNTGGEAFF; DNA: TGTGCCATCAGTGGGGGGAACACAGGGGGTGAAGCTTTCTTT
size: few; J: TRBJ1-2; D: TRBD1; length: 14; V: TRBV3-1/TRBV3-2; CDR3: CASSQGQANYGYTF; DNA: TGTGCCAGCAGCCAGGGACAGGCAAACTATGGCTACACCTTC